A selection of T cell receptor beta chains follows, all from one sample in a study of CD4 T cells in relation to SARS-CoV-2 and coronaviruses. Their antigens remain unidentified. Sequencing used immunoSEQ multiplex PCR; TCRdb keeps in-frame clones, though not all of them. The sample has just over 15,000 clones; roughly 78% are singletons. Sequencing was carried out using CD4+ T cells from PBMCs, cultured in vitro. The receptors derive from a human donor in good health. CDR3s include the opening cysteine and the closing phenylalanine or tryptophan. A D gene is named only where the DNA matches it firmly.

D gene,J gene,V gene,CDR3 DNA,CDR3 protein
NA,TRBJ1-2,TRBV28,TGTGCCAGCAGCCCCACCGGGAACTATGGCTACACCTTC,CASSPTGNYGYTF
NA,TRBJ2-7,TRBV9,TGTGCCAGCAGCGCCTCCCCGAAAGGTGGCTACGAGCAGTACTTC,CASSASPKGGYEQYF
NA,TRBJ1-2,TRBV7-2,TGTGCCAGCAGCTTAGTCAGCTATGGCTACACCTTC,CASSLVSYGYTF
TRBD2,TRBJ2-3,TRBV6-4,TGTGCCAGCAGTACCGAGCGGGGTCATACGCAGTATTTT,CASSTERGHTQYF
NA,TRBJ2-5,TRBV15,TGTGCCACCAGCCGCCTAAGGGGAGGCCAGGGGCAAGAGACCCAGTACTTC,CATSRLRGGQGQETQYF
TRBD1,TRBJ2-2,TRBV28,TGTGCCAGCAGTACCGGGACAGCCATTGCCGGGGAGCTGTTTTTT,CASSTGTAIAGELFF
NA,TRBJ2-1,TRBV4-2,TGTGCCAGCAGCCAAATCAGGGGCTCTTACAATGAGCAGTTCTTC,CASSQIRGSYNEQFF
TRBD2,TRBJ2-3,TRBV2,TGTGCCAGCAGTGACCGGGGACTAGCGGGAGCAACAGATACGCAGTATTTT,CASSDRGLAGATDTQYF
NA,TRBJ2-3,TRBV19,TGTGCCAGTAGTCTCTTGGCCGGTGGGCTCACAGATACGCAGTATTTT,CASSLLAGGLTDTQYF
NA,TRBJ1-1,TRBV6-5,TGCACTACATGGGTGAACACTGAAGCTTTCTTT,CTTWVNTEAFF
NA,TRBJ2-7,TRBV2,TGTGCCAGCACCGGACTATATGGACAGCTAACCCTCTACGAGCAGTACTTC,CASTGLYGQLTLYEQYF
TRBD1,TRBJ2-7,TRBV2,TGTGCCAGCAGTGAGGGCACAGGGGCTCCCTACGAGCAGTACTTC,CASSEGTGAPYEQYF
TRBD1,TRBJ2-7,TRBV6-5,TGTGCCAGCAGTTACTCCGGACAGGGATTCTACGAGCAGTACTTC,CASSYSGQGFYEQYF
NA,TRBJ2-1,TRBV5-1,TGCGCCAGCAGCTTGGAAGGTGCGAACCTCTACAATGAGCAGTTCTTC,CASSLEGANLYNEQFF
TRBD1,TRBJ2-1,TRBV28,TGTGCCAGCTACCCCCGGGGACAGGGGGAAATTGAGCAGTTCTTC,CASYPRGQGEIEQFF
NA,TRBJ2-1,TRBV9,TGTGCCAGCAGCGTAGCTGGAGACCCGAATAATGAGCAGTTCTTC,CASSVAGDPNNEQFF
TRBD1,TRBJ1-5,TRBV29-1,TGCAGCGTGGCCGAAGGGGGTACAGGGGGCAATCAGCCCCAGCATTTT,CSVAEGGTGGNQPQHF
NA,TRBJ1-2,TRBV5-1,TGCGCCAGCAGCGAGGGACACCCCCATGGCTACACCTTC,CASSEGHPHGYTF
NA,TRBJ2-1,TRBV24-1,TGTGCCACCACCGGACACGGTGAGCAGTTCTTC,CATTGHGEQFF
TRBD1,TRBJ2-1,TRBV3-1/TRBV3-2,TGTGCCAGCAGCCCGACAGGGGCCTCCTACAATGAGCAGTTCTTC,CASSPTGASYNEQFF
TRBD1,TRBJ2-7,TRBV28,TGTGCCAGCAGGGACAGGGGGTACGGGATGGGGTACGAGCAGTACTTC,CASRDRGYGMGYEQYF
NA,TRBJ2-1,TRBV7-9,TGTGCCAGCAGCTTCTTAAGGGGATCCAGCTCCTACAATGAGCAGTTCTTC,CASSFLRGSSSYNEQFF
TRBD2,TRBJ2-1,TRBV5-4,TGTGCCAGCAGCCTAACTAGCGGGAGGGGCAACGAGCAGTTCTTC,CASSLTSGRGNEQFF
NA,TRBJ2-1,TRBV7-9,TGTGCCAGCAGCTCGATTCTAGGGCCGGGTAATGAGCAGTTCTTC,CASSSILGPGNEQFF